What follows are 26 T cell receptor beta chains derived from one specimen sequenced in a study of naive and memory T cell subsets. Findings and caveats of the study: Especially in CD8 cells, naive repertoires contained a few larger clonotypes, possibly CD45RA-re-expressing memory cells.

For these TCRs, the target antigens are not known. An equimolar mix of two oligonucleotides served as the beta constant-region primer for TRBC1 and TRBC2. Four rounds of PCR amplified the ligated cDNA using nested alpha and beta constant-region primers plus SP2. TCRdb recomputed calls from the UMI-ligation and nested PCR reads with MiXCR, one row per CDR3 protein. The sample carries roughly 150,000 distinct CDR3 sequences, 22% recorded once. The sequenced material came from naive CD4+ T cells from blood. The source of these receptors is a human donor in good health.

This chain connects TRBV18 to TRBJ2-7, with D perhaps matching TRBD1 or TRBD2 (5 bases each). Trimming shortened V by 5 bases and J by 3 bases, and 17 bases separated the two germline ends. Germline V gene sequence: CDR1 KGHSH, CDR2 LQKENI. CDR3 length: 15 residues. In nucleotides, the CDR3 is TGTGCCAGCTCAGGAACCGGGACGGGAAACTACGAGCAGTACTTC. As protein: CASSGTGTGNYEQYF.

This clonotype was seen at least ten times. The rearrangement uses TRBV7-8 and TRBJ2-7, with TRBD1 matching over 11 bases. The germline gives CDR1 SGHVS, CDR2 FQNEAQ. The V and J ends lost 4 bases and 5 bases, in that order; junction bases with no gene match: 1. CDR3 length: 13 amino acids. CDR3 sequence (DNA): TGTGCCAGCAGCTGGACAGGGGGCAACGAGCAGTACTTC. The encoded protein is CASSWTGGNEQYF.

This rearrangement joins TRBV29-1 to TRBJ2-3; 10 bases align to TRBD1. Per germline, CDR1 SQVTM and CDR2 ANQGSEA. The CDR3 has 13 residues. V was clipped by 6 bases and J by 5 bases; unmatched bases: 5. The CDR3 DNA reads as TGCAGCGTCGGACAGGGGGGAGTAGATACGCAGTATTTT. This encodes CSVGQGGVDTQYF.

This clonotype was seen a few times. The chain recombines TRBV29-1 with TRBJ1-5; 7 nucleotides match TRBD1. Germline loops: CDR1 SQVTM, CDR2 ANQGSEA. This CDR3 region has 13 residues. Germline trimming cut 6 bases from V and 6 bases from J; bases unmatched to any gene: 8. The CDR3 DNA is TGCAGCGTAGTAACAGGGGAGGGTCAGCCCCAGCATTTT. As protein: CSVVTGEGQPQHF.

This clonotype came up a few times. The genes are TRBV9 and TRBJ1-1; no clear D. V lost 5 bases to trimming and J lost 2 bases, with 16 bases between them. CDR3 size: 15 residues. The V gene's germline CDR1 is SGDLS and CDR2 YYNGEE. CDR3: CASSIGPSVNTEAFF. CDR3 DNA sequence: TGTGCCAGCAGTATCGGACCGTCCGTTAACACTGAAGCTTTCTTT.

CDR3 sequence reads: CASRLLQRDTDTQYF. As DNA, the CDR3 is TGTGCAAGTCGCCTTCTCCAGCGGGACACAGATACGCAGTATTTT. The chain carries TRBV12-2 and TRBJ2-3; the DNA was not used to check the table's D call, TRBD2. TRBV12-2 is listed as a pseudogene. The CDR3 has 15 residues.

This clonotype was picked up a small number of times. The rearrangement uses TRBV15 and TRBJ2-3; the D is unclear. Germline lookup yields CDR1 LNHNV and CDR2 YYDKDF (reference sequence). The CDR3 spans 15 residues. Trimming took off 0 bases at V and 0 bases at J, with 7 bases between the two ends. CDR3 in amino acids: CATSRDPASTDTQYF. The CDR3 DNA follows: TGTGCCACCAGCAGAGATCCGGCTAGCACAGATACGCAGTATTTT.

The chain employs TRBV24-1 and TRBJ2-5, with 10 nucleotides matching TRBD2. This CDR3 is built from 13 residues. Looked up from germline, CDR1 is KGHDR and CDR2 is SFDVKD. The V and J ends lost 8 bases and 5 bases, in that order; junction bases with no gene match: 4. The CDR3 here is CATMASGSETQYF. The CDR3 bases are TGTGCCACCATGGCTAGCGGGAGTGAGACCCAGTACTTC.

This chain links TRBV6-1 with TRBJ2-7; 9 nucleotides align to TRBD2. The CDR3 totals 16 residues. The V gene end was trimmed by 4 bases and the J gene end by 0 bases; junction bases not matched to a gene: 7. Germline values: CDR1 MNHNS, CDR2 SASEGT. The CDR3 region has the DNA TGTGCCAGCAGTGGAAAAAGTAGCGGGAGCTCCTACGAGCAGTACTTC. Its translation: CASSGKSSGSSYEQYF.

This clonotype was found many times. The V call is TRBV12-3 or TRBV12-4, the J call TRBJ2-5; tentatively, D is TRBD1 (5 bases). The CDR3 length is 15 residues. V was cut by 6 bases and J by 1 base, with 15 bases left in between. In nucleotides, the CDR3 is TGTGCCAGCAGCAGAACGGCTGACAGCCAAGAGACCCAGTACTTC. Protein sequence: CASSRTADSQETQYF.

The J gene is TRBJ2-4, the V gene TRBV12-3 or TRBV12-4; no definite D call. This CDR3 region has 17 residues. The ends were cut back, 3 bases at V and 1 base at J, with 16 bases in the middle. Here the CDR3 DNA reads TGTGCCAGCAGTTTCTACGGGCCCCGTAGTGCCAAAAACATTCAGTACTTC. Its protein product is CASSFYGPRSAKNIQYF.

The chain links TRBV15 to TRBJ2-7, with D perhaps matching TRBD1 or TRBD2 (5 bases each). The CDR3 extends over 14 amino acids. Germline V lookup: CDR1 LNHNV, CDR2 YYDKDF (reference sequence). Trimming took off 2 bases at V and 4 bases at J, with 12 bases between the two ends. The CDR3 DNA sequence: TGTGCCACCAGCAGATCCGGGGCCGCGTACGAGCAGTACTTC. It yields the protein CATSRSGAAYEQYF.

The chain links TRBV6-5 to TRBJ2-1; TRBD2 matches 10 bases. The V segment lost 7 bases and the J segment 0 bases; nucleotides outside the gene matches: 15. Germline assignment: CDR1 MNHEY and CDR2 SVGAGI. The CDR3 extends over 19 amino acids. The CDR3 DNA follows: TGTGCCAGCAAGCCCCATCGGCTAGCGGGAGATATCTCCTACAATGAGCAGTTCTTC. This encodes CASKPHRLAGDISYNEQFF.

This clonotype has just a few counts. This chain links TRBV9 with TRBJ1-6; D is undetermined. Germline loops: CDR1 SGDLS, CDR2 YYNGEE. CDR3 size: 16 residues. The V gene lost 0 bases and the J gene lost 8 bases, with 15 bases spanning the gap. Here the CDR3 DNA reads TGTGCCAGCAGCGTAGGAGTACACGGGGTGGATTCACCCCTCCACTTT. Encoded protein: CASSVGVHGVDSPLHF.

This clonotype was picked up a small number of times. The chain has TRBV7-9 and TRBJ1-2, with D uncertain. The ends were cut back, 1 base at V and 4 bases at J, with 7 bases in the middle. Germline values: CDR1 SEHNR, CDR2 FQNEAQ (reference sequence). The CDR3 extends over 13 amino acids. The CDR3 DNA follows: TGTGCCAGCAGCTTAGAGGCTTCCTATGGCTACACCTTC. Protein sequence: CASSLEASYGYTF.

The chain is built from TRBV5-1 and TRBJ1-1; D is unclear. CDR3 length: 18 residues. V was clipped by 2 bases and J by 0 bases, with 20 bases between them. CDR1 is SGHRS and CDR2 is YFSETQ in the germline V gene. Here the CDR3 reads CASSFGVQNLVMNTEAFF. CDR3 DNA: TGCGCCAGCAGCTTCGGAGTACAGAATCTTGTCATGAACACTGAAGCTTTCTTT.

The chain has TRBV14 and TRBJ2-7; D may be TRBD2 (6 bases). Germline V CDR1 and CDR2: SGHDN, FVKESK. V dropped 5 bases and J dropped 0 bases, with 29 bases sitting between them. The CDR3 sequence is 20 residues long. CDR3 in DNA: TGTGCCAGCAGCTCCTTTCCGGTCTTAGTTGTAGCGGACATCTCCTACGAGCAGTACTTC. Translated, it gives CASSSFPVLVVADISYEQYF.

The V call is TRBV7-9, the J call TRBJ1-1; no reliable D call. The CDR3 totals 15 residues. Germline CDR1 SEHNR, CDR2 FQNEAQ (reference sequence). Trimming took 5 bases from V and 1 from J, leaving 14 bases between them. The CDR3 loop is CASSQKTLPNTEAFF. The CDR3 DNA reads TGTGCCAGCAGCCAGAAGACTCTCCCGAACACTGAAGCTTTCTTT.

The table lists this clonotype with many counts. A junction boundary mismatches the germline segment, possibly from a read error. CDR3 nucleotides: TGTGCCAGCACTTTAAGGAGGGTCGAAACAGATACGCAGTATTTT. This translates into CASTLRRVETDTQYF. The V gene is TRBV12-3 or TRBV12-4, the J gene TRBJ2-3; the D gene is possibly TRBD2 (6 bases). CDR3 length: 15 amino acids.

This clonotype was counted ten times or more. The rearrangement joins TRBV29-1 to TRBJ2-7; TRBD1 aligns across 7 bases. V gave up 6 bases and J gave up 6 bases; unmatched junction bases: 14. The V gene's germline CDR1 is SQVTM and CDR2 ANQGSEA. The CDR3 has 14 amino acids. DNA of the CDR3: TGCAGCGTGGACTTGACAGGGAAAGCTAGCGAGCAGTACTTC. As protein: CSVDLTGKASEQYF.

This clonotype was seen more than once but under ten times. The gene calls are TRBV4-1 and TRBJ1-4, with no clear D. V was clipped by 3 bases and J by 7 bases, with 15 bases between them. The CDR3 has 15 residues. Per germline, CDR1 MGHRA and CDR2 YSYEKL. CDR3 region: CASSQMRGLVEKLFF. The CDR3 DNA follows: TGCGCCAGCAGCCAGATGAGAGGGCTCGTTGAAAAACTGTTTTTT.

A word on this clonotype: The junction departs from the called germline gene at one end, perhaps through a read error. This rearrangement joins TRBV5-1 to TRBJ1-2; tentative D call: TRBD1 (5 bases). CDR1 SGHRS and CDR2 YFSETQ come from the germline V gene. This CDR3 has 13 residues. The CDR3 DNA sequence: TGCTCCAGCAGCTCGGGGCAGTCCTATGGCTACACCTTC. It is translated as CSSSSGQSYGYTF.

This clonotype was seen only a few times. The chain couples TRBV29-1 to TRBJ1-2; D gene unclear. The germline gives CDR1 SQVTM, CDR2 ANQGSEA. This CDR3 comprises 12 residues. V was clipped by 4 bases and J by 2 bases, with 8 bases between them. This chain's CDR3 is CSVVSGNYGYTF. The CDR3 DNA reads TGCAGCGTTGTCTCAGGCAACTATGGCTACACCTTC.

This clonotype occurred a few times. The chain has TRBV30 and TRBJ2-4; no clear D gene. The CDR3 sequence is 15 residues long. The V and J ends lost 0 bases and 2 bases respectively, with 11 bases between them. CDR1 GTSNPN and CDR2 SVGIG come from the germline V gene (reference sequence). The CDR3 DNA reads as TGTGCCTGGAGTGTATTGCCAGGCCCCAAAAACATTCAGTACTTC. Translated, it gives CAWSVLPGPKNIQYF.

The chain links TRBV20-1 to TRBJ2-2, with 7 positions matching TRBD2. CDR1 is DFQATT, CDR2 SNEGSKA, per germline (reference sequence). V shed 6 bases and J 3 bases; nucleotides not matched to a gene: 10. This CDR3 spans 15 amino acids. CDR3 sequence (DNA): TGCAGTGCCGGGGCGGGAGTCTTGGACACCGGGGAGCTGTTTTTT. This gives the protein CSAGAGVLDTGELFF.

V gene TRBV7-6 combines with J gene TRBJ2-2; D might be TRBD2 (5 bases). Germline CDR1 SGHVS, CDR2 FNYEAQ. The V gene lost 1 base and the J gene lost 6 bases, with 6 bases spanning the gap. CDR3 length: 13 residues. DNA for the CDR3: TGTGCCAGCAGCTTAGGAGCGGCCGGGGAGCTGTTTTTT. This translates into CASSLGAAGELFF.